The 2 T cell receptor beta chains listed next were all sequenced from one sample in a study of blood T cell repertoires in COVID-19 (TCRdb year 2020). The method behind the library was the immunoSEQ multiplex PCR assay. Held by TCRdb, this immuneACCESS table contains in-frame sequences only and omits some clones. Under half of the omission traces to an unresolved V gene where checked; the cause of the rest is unknown. A total of some 160,000 clones appear in this sample, roughly 80% of them only once. The ten largest clones take up over 6.5% of the sample. Sample: peripheral blood. All receptors derive from a man over 45 with active or convalescent COVID-19.

This clone was observed a few times. This sequence joins TRBV28 and TRBJ2-7; 10 positions agree with TRBD2. J gave up 6 bases and V 3 bases, and 5 bases lay outside the gene matches. Germline lookup yields CDR1 MDHEN and CDR2 SYDVKM. The CDR3 is 14 amino acids. For the CDR3, the DNA is TGTGCCAGCAGTTTCGCGACTAGCGGGCGCGAGCAGTACTTC. Its protein product is CASSFATSGREQYF.

The rearrangement joins TRBV20-1 to TRBJ1-1, with D unresolved. CDR1 is DFQATT, CDR2 SNEGSKA, per germline (reference sequence). The germline V and J ends were trimmed by 3 bases and 4 bases, with 15 bases remaining between them. The CDR3 runs 14 residues. CDR3 loop: CSASIPGVGTEAFF. The CDR3, as DNA: TGCAGTGCTAGTATTCCGGGAGTGGGCACTGAAGCTTTCTTT.